The clone carrying this T cell receptor beta chain was seen repeatedly, ten times or more. This sample was taken from a study of blood T cells in healthy people across ages. This CDR3 has 12 amino acids. Germline CDR1 DFQATT, CDR2 SNEGSKA (reference sequence). Trimming cost V 2 bases and J 4 bases, with 9 bases left between them. A second PCR of about 7 to 12 cycles used a sample-barcoded 5' primer and a J-beta primer mix. TCRdb reprocessed the 5' RACE reads via MiXCR and lists one record per CDR3 protein. The sample lists about 650,000 distinct CDR3 sequences, about 30% occurring once. Specimen: blood. The chain employs TRBV20-1 and TRBJ2-7; unclear D gene. This TCR derives from a woman over 75 in good health. Here the CDR3 reads CSARPTPYEQYF. CDR3 DNA: TGCAGTGCTAGACCCACTCCTTACGAGCAGTACTTC.